Included here is one T cell receptor beta chain sequence, with context. Its antigen specificity is not known. Within one base of it there is no much larger clone, and no base qualities were kept. The sample originates from a study of shared clonotypes between healthy human individuals (TCRdb year 2020). Study-level background: Two women and a few men aged 18 to 49 years were included in the cohort. For each donor, three plates each were used for CD4 naive and CD4 memory, two plates were used for CD8 naive, and one plate was used for CD8 memory. The study deeply sequenced blood TCR repertoires of about 5 healthy adults to estimate repertoire size and the extent of clonotype sharing between individuals. Libraries were prepared and TCR repertoires were sequenced by different laboratories using diverse techniques, in order to increase sequencing depth and limit assay-specific biases. Per donor, leukapheresis produced somewhere between about 0.94 and 9 billion PBMCs. General conclusions and limits of the study: Compared with non-shared clonotypes, clonotypes shared by all four sorted-subset donors had higher generation probabilities. Sampling was limited to blood, and TCR repertoires in tissue likely differ from TCR repertoires in blood. Pairwise subsampling led to the expectation that sequencing depth would affect the degree of clonotype sharing among donors. Sharing across four donors was observed for about 4.8% of naive CD4, over 3% of naive CD8, roughly 2.4% of memory CD4, and about 0.39% of memory CD8 clonotypes. Rarefaction of sorted-subset datasets indicated incomplete sequencing despite the large sequencing depth. Because the study included a small number of donors, the genetic and exposure-history diversity represented was limited. Larger estimated clonotype richness was generally found for naive subsets than for memory subsets.

The donors were healthy, HIV-negative adults with no recently reported acute infections or vaccinations. All donors were Caucasian adults living in Nashville, Tennessee, USA. CD4+ T cells were enriched by magnetic negative selection, after which naive cells were positively selected on CD45RA and the negative fraction was taken as the memory subset. Blood was collected by leukapheresis, and PBMCs were isolated by Ficoll-Histopaque density gradient centrifugation and then cryopreserved in liquid nitrogen vapor phase. Analytical flow cytometry was used to check the purity and quantity of each magnetically sorted T cell population. From each sorted fraction, genomic DNA was isolated and quantified by UV absorbance on a Nanodrop 2000c. TCR CDR3 regions were amplified from genomic DNA by multiplex PCR using the deep immunoSEQ assay. For each cell subset, the extracted genomic DNA was distributed evenly across all wells of several immunoSEQ 96-well plates, and each plate served as one replicate. For sorted subsets, about 200 ng genomic DNA, equal to about 30,000 T cell genomes, was loaded into each replicate PCR. Purified libraries were quantified with a Qubit 3.0 fluorometer, sized on a Bioanalyzer 2100, and re-quantified with the KAPA Library Quantification kit. Every immunoSEQ 96-well plate was sequenced on a dedicated single-read 150-cycle Illumina NextSeq 550 flow cell. On the authors' methods: Because the immunoSEQ output held only junctional sequences and lacked quality scores, the filtering could not match the filtering applied to full-length reads. To assign V/J genes and CDR3, sequences were annotated against IMGT germline references using PyIR, a Python wrapper for IgBLAST v1.9. Any read was removed if the V/J assignment was weak (E-value above 1e-6), the CDR3 was missing, or the read contained stop codons, out-of-frame junctions, or ambiguous translated residues. A V3J clonotype was defined by an identical inferred V gene, J gene, and CDR3 amino acid sequence. Percentage overlap between repertoires was computed as shared unique clonotypes divided by the size of the smaller repertoire. Richness of each repertoire was evaluated using RTK rarefaction, the Chao1 estimator, and Recon v2.1 estimates of unobserved clonotypes. Generation probabilities were computed with OLGA for all TCRbeta clonotypes obtained by the gDNA method from a handful of donors. Not all clones reach the TCRdb copy of this immuneACCESS table, which keeps in-frame sequences only. Checked studies attribute under half of the gap to unresolved V genes and leave the rest unexplained. From that table come the V and J calls and clone size; the DNA was used to work out D and trimming. The sample has about a million clones on record, 60% to 80% of them singletons. 0.7% to 0.95% of the sample is in the top ten clones.

Sequencing was done on a sample of memory CD4+ T cells from PBMCs. Sample cell subset or site, as interpreted from the label and publication: CD45RA-negative fraction. The TCR sequence derives from a young man in good health. Some clones in this sample may be carry-over from other donors' samples.

CDR3 region: CASSHRGPKADTQYF. The nucleotide sequence reads TGCGCCAGCAGCCACAGGGGTCCAAAGGCAGATACGCAGTATTTT. The rearrangement joined TRBV5-1 to TRBJ2-3, and TRBD1 aligns with 7 junction nucleotides. At the junction V is shortened by 4 bases and J by 4 bases; bases outside the gene matches: 9. Via the germline V gene, CDR1 is SGHRS and CDR2 YFSETQ. From the cysteine up to the phenylalanine, the CDR3 has a length of 15 residues. Only the CDR3 part of the read is kept: 45 bases, read in frame from the first base.